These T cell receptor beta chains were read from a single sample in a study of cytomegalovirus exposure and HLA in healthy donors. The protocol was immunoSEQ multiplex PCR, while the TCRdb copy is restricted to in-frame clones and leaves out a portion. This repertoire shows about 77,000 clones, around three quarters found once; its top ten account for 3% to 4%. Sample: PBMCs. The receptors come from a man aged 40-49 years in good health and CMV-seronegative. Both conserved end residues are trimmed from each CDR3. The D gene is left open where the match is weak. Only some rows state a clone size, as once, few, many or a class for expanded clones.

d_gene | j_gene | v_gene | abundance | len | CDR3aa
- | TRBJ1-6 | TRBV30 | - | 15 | AWTPPAEGSYNSPLH
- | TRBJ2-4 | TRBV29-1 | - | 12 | SVEEEGVTGIQY
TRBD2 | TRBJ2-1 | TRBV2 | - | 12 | ASRGPGGLYEQF
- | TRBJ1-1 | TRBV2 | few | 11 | ASERQLYTEAF
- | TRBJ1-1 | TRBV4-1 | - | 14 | ASSQEITGVNTEAF
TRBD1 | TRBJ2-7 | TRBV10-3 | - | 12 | AISRQGSSYEQY
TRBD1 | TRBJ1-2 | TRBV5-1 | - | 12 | ASSLVGTGGGYT
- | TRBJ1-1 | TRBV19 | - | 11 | ASSIGRTSEAF
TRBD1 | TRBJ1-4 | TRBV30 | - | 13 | AWSVGGQVNEKLF
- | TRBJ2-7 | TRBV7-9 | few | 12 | ASSPPRQTYEQY
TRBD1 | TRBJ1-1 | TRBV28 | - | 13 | ASSSRTGVNTEAF
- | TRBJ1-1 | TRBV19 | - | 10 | ASSMVPGVAF
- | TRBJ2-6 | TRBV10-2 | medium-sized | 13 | ASSYSGSGANVLT
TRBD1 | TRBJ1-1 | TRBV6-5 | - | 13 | ANSFTGQGSTEAF
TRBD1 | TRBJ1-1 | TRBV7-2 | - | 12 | ASSSTHRGAEAF
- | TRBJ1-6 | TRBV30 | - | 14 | AWIFRGAGNNSPLH
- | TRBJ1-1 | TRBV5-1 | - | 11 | ASRLTANTEAF
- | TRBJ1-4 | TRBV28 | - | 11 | AGEDRRGEKLF
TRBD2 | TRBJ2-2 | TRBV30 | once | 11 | AFLAGGAGELF
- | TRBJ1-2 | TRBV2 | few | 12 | ASTELRSTYGYT
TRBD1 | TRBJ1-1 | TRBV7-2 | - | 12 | ASSIRTGGTEAF
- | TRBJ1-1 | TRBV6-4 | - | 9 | ASRRGSEAF
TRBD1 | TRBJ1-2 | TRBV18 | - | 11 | ASSLDRTYGYT
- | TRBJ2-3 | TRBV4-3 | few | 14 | ASSQDYGDSTDTQY
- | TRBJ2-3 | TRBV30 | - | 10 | AWSPGTDTQY
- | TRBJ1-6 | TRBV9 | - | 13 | ASSARSSYNSPLH
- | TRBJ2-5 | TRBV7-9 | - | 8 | ASSFGTQY
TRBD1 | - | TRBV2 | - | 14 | AKTPQVQGTVDEQY
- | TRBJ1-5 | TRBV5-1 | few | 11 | ASSFLIDQPQH
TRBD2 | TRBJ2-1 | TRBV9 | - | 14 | ASTISGGASYNEQF
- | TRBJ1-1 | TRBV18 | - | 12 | ASSPQQKNTEAF
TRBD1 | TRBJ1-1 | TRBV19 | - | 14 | ASSLPNRGMNTEAF
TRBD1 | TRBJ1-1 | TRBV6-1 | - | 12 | ASSLDRAGTEAF
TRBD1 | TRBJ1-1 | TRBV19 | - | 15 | ASSMATRGRGHTEAF
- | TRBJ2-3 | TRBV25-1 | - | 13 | ASSATQGVSDTQY
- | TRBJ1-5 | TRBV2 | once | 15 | ASSEPNRVISNQPQH
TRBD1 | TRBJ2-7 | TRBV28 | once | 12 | ASNKQGKLSEQY
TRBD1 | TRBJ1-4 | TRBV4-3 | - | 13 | ASSQGQGGDEKLF
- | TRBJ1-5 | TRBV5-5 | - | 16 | ASSFTDPGTNIHQPQH
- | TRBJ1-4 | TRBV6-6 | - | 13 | ASSFTGTTNEKLF
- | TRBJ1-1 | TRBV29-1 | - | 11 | SVERGRNTEAF
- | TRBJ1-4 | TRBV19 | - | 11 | ASRGPGNEKLF
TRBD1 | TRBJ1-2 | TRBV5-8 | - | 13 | ASSLTGGSPYGYT
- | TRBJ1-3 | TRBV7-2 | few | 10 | ASGAGGNTIY